The next 24 T cell receptor beta chains were all read from a single sample in a study of PD-L1 blockade in urothelial cancer (dated by TCRdb to the late 2010s). Libraries were constructed by the immunoSEQ multiplex PCR assay. TCRdb provides this immuneACCESS table in a form limited to in-frame rearrangements. Some clones are lacking; in checked studies, under half of them reflect an unresolved V gene, and why the rest are absent is not known. Present in this sample are about 84,000 clones, 82% of which were seen just once. The ten top clones hold approximately 9.5% of the sample. This material consisted of PBMCs, taken around atezolizumab (anti-PD-L1) treatment. These receptors all stem from a man between 70 and 80 years old with urothelial cancer.

V and J are TRBV5-1 and TRBJ2-2, with 11 bases aligning to TRBD2. The CDR3 has 17 residues. With 4 bases clipped from V and 2 bases from J, the junction kept 7 bases outside the gene matches. Germline V gives CDR1 SGHRS, CDR2 YFSETQ. Here the CDR3 DNA reads TGCGCCAGCAGCCTCATTACTAGCGGGGGCAACACCGGGGAGCTGTTTTTT. The encoded protein is CASSLITSGGNTGELFF.

The CDR3 bases are TGCGCCAGCAGCATAATACTAGCGGGAGGGAAAGAGACCCAGTACTTC. Amino acid sequence: CASSIILAGGKETQYF. The chain combines TRBV5-1 with TRBJ2-5; 13 nucleotides align to TRBD2. From germline, CDR1 is SGHRS and CDR2 YFSETQ. The CDR3 is 16 amino acids. The ends lost 4 bases at V and 3 bases at J; junction bases unmatched: 6.

The chain employs TRBV9 and TRBJ1-6; D might be TRBD1 (5 bases). Germline V gene lookup returns CDR1 SGDLS and CDR2 YYNGEE. The CDR3 is made up of 17 amino acids. The V and J ends lost 0 bases and 0 bases respectively, with 10 bases between them. The CDR3 DNA reads TGTGCCAGCAGCGTAGCGGGGGAACGCTCCTATAATTCACCCCTCCACTTT. As protein: CASSVAGERSYNSPLHF.

The sample holds a few counts of this clone. The gene calls are TRBV2 and TRBJ1-1, with D hard to call. The CDR3 consists of 11 residues. V was pared by 7 bases and J by 10 bases, with 13 bases between. Germline CDR1 reads SNHLY; CDR2 reads FYNNEI. The DNA of the CDR3 is TGTGCCAGCACCCCGGGTCCGGGAGCTTTCTTT. Protein: CASTPGPGAFF.

The chain links TRBV29-1 to TRBJ2-1, with 9 bases that match TRBD1. The CDR3 has 13 residues. The germline V gene encodes CDR1 SQVTM and CDR2 ANQGSEA. Losses at the gene ends were 6 bases for V and 4 bases for J; bases not matched to a gene: 4. CDR3 loop: CSVPGTGYNEQFF. The CDR3 DNA sequence: TGCAGCGTCCCAGGGACAGGGTACAATGAGCAGTTCTTC.

The V gene is TRBV6-5, the J gene TRBJ1-2; maybe TRBD1 (6 bases). This CDR3 has 15 residues. V was pared by 4 bases and J by 6 bases, with 18 bases between. Germline-derived CDR1 and CDR2 are MNHEY and SVGAGI. The CDR3 nucleotides read TGTGCCAGCAGTTCAGTACAGGGAGGGAGGCATGGCTACACCTTC. It is translated as CASSSVQGGRHGYTF.

This clone was counted once. This chain uses TRBV19 with TRBJ1-2; no clear D. From germline, CDR1 is LNHDA and CDR2 SQIVND (reference sequence). This CDR3 contains 11 residues. Trimming shortened V by 5 bases and J by 4 bases, and 5 bases separated the two germline ends. As DNA, the CDR3 is TGTGCCAGTAGTGACATCTATGGCTACACCTTC. Amino acid sequence: CASSDIYGYTF.

The V and J genes are TRBV5-4 and TRBJ2-3, with TRBD2 matching 7 bases. There are 16 residues in the CDR3. V trimming: 1 base; J trimming: 0 bases; junction bases outside the gene matches: 5. CDR1 is SGHNT, CDR2 YYREEE, per germline (reference sequence). The CDR3 reads CASSLQVGGSTDTQYF. The DNA for the CDR3 is TGTGCCAGCAGCTTGCAGGTCGGGGGGAGCACAGATACGCAGTATTTT.

This sequence joins TRBV13 and TRBJ2-7, with 7 bases aligning to TRBD1. J gave up 2 bases and V 0 bases, and 4 bases lay outside the gene matches. CDR1 is PRHDT, CDR2 FYEKMQ, per germline (reference sequence). The CDR3 has 15 residues. As DNA, the CDR3 is TGTGCCAGCAGCTTAGGCAAACAGGGGCCCTACGAGCAGTACTTC. As protein: CASSLGKQGPYEQYF.

This clone was counted between two and nine times. The genes are TRBV6-6 and TRBJ2-2; 12 positions match TRBD2. The CDR3 is 16 residues long. In germline, CDR1 is MNHNY, CDR2 SVGAGI (reference sequence). The junction had 10 bases not matched to a gene; V was cut back by 10 bases and J by 4 bases. The CDR3 region is CANNPTSGGSTGELFF. The CDR3 nucleotides read TGTGCCAACAACCCTACTAGCGGGGGGAGCACCGGGGAGCTGTTTTTT.

The rearrangement links TRBV5-1 to TRBJ1-2; TRBD1 matches at 11 bases. The CDR3 is 14 amino acids. The germline V gene encodes CDR1 SGHRS and CDR2 YFSETQ. The J segment lost 6 bases and the V segment lost 4 bases, leaving 5 bases of the junction unmatched. CDR3 nucleotides: TGCGCCAGCAGCCCAGGACAGGGGGCGGATGGCTACACCTTC. Its translation: CASSPGQGADGYTF.

The chain combines TRBV5-4 with TRBJ1-1, with D perhaps matching TRBD1 (5 bases). The CDR3 runs 15 residues. Trimming removed 3 bases at V and 10 bases at J, with 22 bases between. Germline V CDR1 and CDR2: SGHNT, YYREEE (reference sequence). CDR3 protein: CASSSIRTEGRGAFF. CDR3 DNA: TGTGCCAGCAGCTCAATTCGAACGGAGGGGCGGGGAGCTTTCTTT.

The CDR3 sequence is CASSLAAGANYGYTF. The CDR3 DNA sequence: TGTGCCAGCAGCTTAGCGGCAGGGGCCAACTATGGCTACACCTTC. The chain recombines TRBV7-8 with TRBJ1-2; possibly TRBD1 for D (6 bases). Germline V gene lookup returns CDR1 SGHVS and CDR2 FQNEAQ. V was trimmed by 0 bases and J by 2 bases, leaving 10 bases between them. The CDR3 is made up of 15 amino acids.

This clone showed up just once. The rearrangement joins TRBV7-2 to TRBJ2-3, with 15 bases that match TRBD2. Germline values: CDR1 SGHTA, CDR2 FQGNSA. With 4 bases clipped from V and 3 bases from J, the junction kept 2 bases outside the gene matches. The CDR3 loop spans 16 amino acids. CDR3 nucleotide sequence: TGTGCCAGCAGCTCTGGACTAGCGGGGGGGACAGATACGCAGTATTTT. Its translation: CASSSGLAGGTDTQYF. Complete variable domain (other parts from reference TRBV7-2 and TRBJ2-3): GAGVSQSPSNKVTEKGKDVELRCDPISGHTALYWYRQSLGQGLEFLIYFQGNSAPDKSGLPSDRFSAERTGGSVSTLTIQRTQQEDSAVYLCASSSGLAGGTDTQYFGPGTRLTVL.

J is TRBJ2-1 and V is TRBV27; D is possibly TRBD2 (7 bases). V dropped 3 bases and J dropped 9 bases, with 21 bases sitting between them. This CDR3 region has 16 residues. Germline CDR1 is MNHEY and CDR2 is SMNVEV (reference sequence). The CDR3 nucleotides read TGTGCCAGCAGTTTTAGGGGGGGGCCGGTGGGGGGTGAGCAGTTCTTC. This codes for CASSFRGGPVGGEQFF.

The genes are TRBV5-5 and TRBJ2-7, with D uncertain. Germline values: CDR1 SGHKS, CDR2 YYEKEE (reference sequence). This CDR3 has 13 amino acids. V was cut by 2 bases and J by 6 bases, with 12 bases left in between. The CDR3 spells CASSFVDPGEQYF. In nucleotides, the CDR3 is TGTGCCAGCAGCTTTGTTGACCCAGGCGAGCAGTACTTC.

This rearrangement joins TRBV4-2 to TRBJ2-1; D is perhaps TRBD1 (5 bases). The germline V gene encodes CDR1 LGHNA and CDR2 YNFKEQ. Trimming left V 1 base short and J 7 bases short, with 8 bases between. The CDR3 has 13 residues. The CDR3 DNA reads TGTGCCAGCAGCCAAGGTGGGGCGAATGAGCAGTTCTTC. Residues: CASSQGGANEQFF.

The V call is TRBV5-8, the J call TRBJ2-5; possible D gene TRBD2, 5 bases. Trimming left V 4 bases short and J 8 bases short, with 18 bases between. Looked up from germline, CDR1 is SGHTS and CDR2 is YDEGEE. The CDR3 is made up of 14 amino acids. CDR3 DNA sequence: TGTGCCAGCAGCGGGCGAGGGTCGGGCCGCACCCAGTACTTC. Its protein product is CASSGRGSGRTQYF. Filled out from reference TRBV5-8 and TRBJ2-5, the complete variable domain reads EAGVTQSPTHLIKTRGQQATLRCSPISGHTSVYWYQQALGLGLQFLLWYDEGEERNRGNFPPRFSGRQFPNYSSELNVNALELEDSALYLCASSGRGSGRTQYFGPGTRLLVL.

This chain joins TRBV19 and TRBJ1-5, with D perhaps matching TRBD1 (6 bases). The CDR3 has 14 amino acids. CDR1 is LNHDA and CDR2 is SQIVND in the germline V gene (reference sequence). Between the trimmed V and J ends, which lost 7 bases and 2 bases, there was a span of 12 bases. CDR3 coding DNA: TGTGCCAGTACAGGGGTAGGGGGCAATCAGCCCCAGCATTTT. This gives the protein CASTGVGGNQPQHF.

The rearrangement uses TRBV5-4 and TRBJ2-2, with unresolved D. Germline assignment: CDR1 SGHNT and CDR2 YYREEE (reference sequence). V shed 4 bases and J shed 4 bases, with 20 bases lying between them. CDR3 size: 17 residues. The CDR3 sequence is CASSARSSDIPTGELFF. The CDR3 DNA sequence: TGTGCCAGCAGCGCTCGTTCTTCAGATATTCCCACCGGGGAGCTGTTTTTT.

The chain employs TRBV14 and TRBJ1-1; maybe TRBD1 (6 bases). Per the germline V gene, CDR1 is SGHDN and CDR2 is FVKESK. The CDR3 spans 16 residues. V lost 1 base and J 6 bases, leaving 18 bases between the germline ends. The CDR3: CASSQGGGAWGAEAFF. The CDR3 bases are TGTGCCAGCAGCCAAGGAGGGGGGGCTTGGGGAGCTGAAGCTTTCTTT.

Only a few counts were recorded for this clone. V gene TRBV7-9 combines with J gene TRBJ2-7; TRBD1 is a possible D gene (5 bases). The length of the CDR3 is 14 residues. From germline, CDR1 is SEHNR and CDR2 FQNEAQ (reference sequence). Trimming removed 1 base from V and 2 bases from J, with 9 bases in between. The CDR3 sequence: CASSLEGQAYEQYF. DNA for the CDR3: TGTGCCAGCAGCTTAGAGGGGCAGGCCTACGAGCAGTACTTC.

CDR3 in amino acids: CASSQGGQFTYNEQFF. DNA for the CDR3: TGCGCCAGCAGCCAAGGGGGACAGTTCACCTACAATGAGCAGTTCTTC. The J gene is TRBJ2-1, the V gene TRBV4-1, with TRBD1 identical over 7 bases. CDR3 length: 16 amino acids. Germline loops: CDR1 MGHRA, CDR2 YSYEKL. Losses at the gene ends were 1 base for V and 2 bases for J; bases not matched to a gene: 5.

The chain is built from TRBV5-4 and TRBJ1-1; D gene unclear. Germline CDR1 is SGHNT and CDR2 is YYREEE (reference sequence). This CDR3 is 14 amino acids long. V dropped 4 bases and J dropped 1 base, with 11 bases sitting between them. This CDR3 reads CASSPRGGNTEAFF. For the CDR3, the DNA is TGTGCCAGCAGCCCTCGAGGAGGGAACACTGAAGCTTTCTTT.